The 27 T cell receptor beta chains listed next were all sequenced from one sample in a study of blood T cell repertoires in COVID-19. The protocol was immunoSEQ multiplex PCR, while the TCRdb copy is restricted to in-frame clones and leaves out a portion. The sample consists of 50,000 to 80,000 clones, roughly 78% of them appearing once. Sequenced sample: peripheral blood. These receptor sequences come from a man aged 55 to 70 with COVID-19, enrolled during active disease.

J is TRBJ1-2 and V is TRBV5-1; D is possibly TRBD1 (5 bases). V was clipped by 0 bases and J by 3 bases, with 12 bases between them. This CDR3 has 15 residues. Germline V gene sequence: CDR1 SGHRS, CDR2 YFSETQ. CDR3 sequence reads: CASSLASDRDYGYTF. In nucleotides, the CDR3 is TGCGCCAGCAGCTTGGCCAGCGACAGAGACTATGGCTACACCTTC.

The chain has TRBV5-1 and TRBJ2-5, with D possibly being TRBD2 (5 bases). The CDR3 is 13 amino acids. Trimming removed 5 bases at V and 2 bases at J, with 10 bases between. From germline, CDR1 is SGHRS and CDR2 YFSETQ. CDR3 loop: CASRKTGQETQYF. DNA for the CDR3: TGCGCCAGCAGAAAGACGGGGCAAGAGACCCAGTACTTC.

This chain uses TRBV3-1 (or the pseudogene TRBV3-2) with TRBJ2-5; TRBD2 agrees at 12 bases. This CDR3 is 15 amino acids long. Trimming removed 5 bases from V and 4 bases from J; junction bases left unmatched: 5. The V gene's germline CDR1 is LGHDT and CDR2 YNNKEL (reference sequence). The CDR3 DNA reads TGTGCCAGCAGCACGCTAGCGGGGGGGAGAGAGACCCAGTACTTC. Protein product: CASSTLAGGRETQYF.

This clone was counted only a few times. CDR3 residues: CAATRAYNEQFF. In nucleotides, the CDR3 is TGTGCCGCGACGAGGGCTTACAATGAGCAGTTCTTC. This chain connects TRBV6-5 to TRBJ2-1; TRBD2 is a possible D gene (5 bases). CDR1 is MNHEY, CDR2 SVGAGI, per germline. The V gene lost 11 bases and the J gene lost 4 bases, with 12 bases spanning the gap. There are 12 residues in the CDR3.

J is TRBJ1-6 and V is TRBV6-5; 8 bases match TRBD1. CDR3 length: 15 residues. Trimming cost V 3 bases and J 8 bases; bases outside gene matches: 6. The germline gives CDR1 MNHEY, CDR2 SVGAGI. CDR3: CASSYRGQAYSPLHF. CDR3 nucleotide sequence: TGTGCCAGCAGTTATCGGGGACAGGCGTATTCACCCCTCCACTTT.

This chain uses TRBV27 with TRBJ2-1; the match to TRBD1 covers 7 bases. Losses at the gene ends were 7 bases for V and 6 bases for J; bases not matched to a gene: 21. CDR3 length equals 18 residues. Germline V gene lookup returns CDR1 MNHEY and CDR2 SMNVEV (reference sequence). CDR3 loop: CASTDLNTSKGQTNEQFF. The CDR3 coding sequence is TGTGCCAGCACAGATCTTAATACTTCCAAGGGACAGACCAATGAGCAGTTCTTC.

The gene calls are TRBV7-2 and TRBJ2-1, with TRBD2 matching 13 bases. Germline CDR1 reads SGHTA; CDR2 reads FQGNSA. The CDR3 contains 16 residues. The J segment lost 7 bases and the V segment lost 7 bases, leaving 10 bases of the junction unmatched. CDR3 protein: CASTYSWGLAGNEQFF. The CDR3 DNA reads as TGTGCCAGCACCTACTCCTGGGGACTAGCGGGAAATGAGCAGTTCTTC.

In its sample, this clone was seen once. This chain links TRBV9 with TRBJ1-2, with no clear D. V gave up 5 bases and J gave up 7 bases, with 12 bases separating them. Germline V gene lookup returns CDR1 SGDLS and CDR2 YYNGEE. The CDR3 is 12 residues long. The CDR3 DNA follows: TGTGCCAGCAGTCTTGACGACTCTGGCTACACCTTC. This translates into CASSLDDSGYTF.

V usage is TRBV19 and J usage is TRBJ2-2, with a possible D match to TRBD2 (6 bases). V lost 3 bases to trimming and J lost 5 bases, with 13 bases between them. Germline values: CDR1 LNHDA, CDR2 SQIVND (reference sequence). This CDR3 has 15 amino acids. The CDR3 here is CASSIGGVRTGELFF. For the CDR3, the DNA is TGTGCCAGTAGTATCGGCGGGGTTCGAACCGGGGAGCTGTTTTTT.

The V gene is TRBV19, the J gene TRBJ1-1, with a tentative D call TRBD1 (6 bases). Germline assignment: CDR1 LNHDA and CDR2 SQIVND (reference sequence). CDR3 length: 16 residues. V lost 7 bases and J lost 4, with 22 bases in between. DNA for the CDR3: TGTGCCAGTAAGTTTCAGGGGCGGCCTGGGATCACTGAAGCTTTCTTT. Encoded protein: CASKFQGRPGITEAFF.

The chain couples TRBV19 to TRBJ2-4; 7 bases line up with TRBD1. The CDR3 runs to 16 residues. Germline-derived CDR1 and CDR2 are LNHDA and SQIVND (reference sequence). V gave up 5 bases and J gave up 1 base; unmatched junction bases: 8. The CDR3 coding sequence is TGTGCCAGTAGTGGGGACAGAGGTCTCGCCAAAAACATTCAGTACTTC. This sequence encodes CASSGDRGLAKNIQYF.

Here the CDR3 DNA reads TGTGCCTGGAGCGAGGGGGGGAATCAGCCCCAGCATTTT. It translates to CAWSEGGNQPQHF. The V and J genes are TRBV30 and TRBJ1-5, with D perhaps TRBD1 (6 bases). Trimming shortened V by 3 bases and J by 4 bases, and 10 bases separated the two germline ends. The germline V gene encodes CDR1 GTSNPN and CDR2 SVGIG (reference sequence). This CDR3 comprises 13 residues.

The J gene is TRBJ2-3, the V gene TRBV7-9; maybe TRBD2 (6 bases). This CDR3 contains 14 residues. Germline V gives CDR1 SEHNR, CDR2 FQNEAQ (reference sequence). Trimming stripped 2 bases from V and 2 bases from J, with 8 bases between. The CDR3 bases are TGTGCCAGCAGCTTAACGGGAGACACAGATACGCAGTATTTT. It codes for CASSLTGDTDTQYF.

This rearrangement joins TRBV7-6 to TRBJ2-1; 7 bases are a match to TRBD1. This CDR3 has 14 amino acids. Germline V lookup: CDR1 SGHVS, CDR2 FNYEAQ. Losses at the gene ends were 5 bases for V and 4 bases for J; bases not matched to a gene: 5. In nucleotides, the CDR3 is TGTGCCAGCAGCCCCGGGACAGCTTACAATGAGCAGTTCTTC. It specifies CASSPGTAYNEQFF.

This clone was observed at least ten times. This rearrangement joins TRBV3-1 (or the pseudogene TRBV3-2) to TRBJ1-6, with TRBD1 matching over 8 bases. CDR1 and CDR2 (germline): LGHDT, YNNKEL (reference sequence). This CDR3 comprises 15 residues. V was pared by 5 bases and J by 8 bases, with 8 bases of the junction left unmatched. DNA of the CDR3: TGTGCCAGCAGCGCCCAACAGGGACAGGATTCACCCCTCCACTTT. This encodes CASSAQQGQDSPLHF.

V gene TRBV19 combines with J gene TRBJ2-7; 8 bases are a match to TRBD1. CDR1 and CDR2 from the germline V gene are LNHDA and SQIVND (reference sequence). The V and J ends lost 6 bases and 2 bases, in that order; junction bases with no gene match: 6. CDR3 size: 14 residues. The CDR3 coding sequence is TGTGCCAGTAGCGCGGACAGGGCAACCTACGAGCAGTACTTC. Its protein product is CASSADRATYEQYF.

The chain employs TRBV5-4 and TRBJ1-2; TRBD1 matches at 9 bases. There are 15 residues in the CDR3. V was clipped by 4 bases and J by 0 bases; unmatched bases: 4. Germline loops: CDR1 SGHNT, CDR2 YYREEE (reference sequence). The CDR3 DNA reads TGTGCCAGCAGCCAGGGGACAGGGTCTAACTATGGCTACACCTTC. It codes for CASSQGTGSNYGYTF.

The genes are TRBV4-1 and TRBJ1-1; a weak D match, TRBD1 (5 bases). CDR1 and CDR2 (germline): MGHRA, YSYEKL. The CDR3 loop spans 16 amino acids. The germline V and J ends were trimmed by 0 bases and 1 base, with 12 bases remaining between them. The chain's CDR3 is CASSQEAGGGNTEAFF. DNA of the CDR3: TGCGCCAGCAGCCAAGAAGCGGGGGGTGGGAACACTGAAGCTTTCTTT.

The gene calls are TRBV5-1 and TRBJ2-1; 9 positions agree with TRBD1. In germline, CDR1 is SGHRS, CDR2 YFSETQ. The ends lost 4 bases at V and 9 bases at J; junction bases unmatched: 14. The CDR3 spans 16 residues. The CDR3 is CASSLSPGTGWAEQFF. As DNA, the CDR3 is TGCGCCAGCAGCCTTAGTCCCGGGACAGGGTGGGCTGAGCAGTTCTTC.

This chain uses TRBV2 with TRBJ2-3, with 11 bases identical to TRBD2. The CDR3 has 16 amino acids. V shed 8 bases, J shed 1 base, and the junction held 8 bases outside the gene matches. CDR1 and CDR2 (germline): SNHLY, FYNNEI. The CDR3 coding sequence is TGTGCCAGCCGAGTAGCGGGGGGGCGAGGCACAGATACGCAGTATTTT. As protein: CASRVAGGRGTDTQYF.

V usage is TRBV27 and J usage is TRBJ2-7; D is ambiguous. Germline CDR1 is MNHEY and CDR2 is SMNVEV (reference sequence). The V and J ends lost 1 base and 6 bases respectively, with 10 bases between them. The CDR3 loop spans 13 amino acids. CDR3 sequence (DNA): TGTGCCAGCAGTTTATTTTCCGGGTTCGAGCAGTACTTC. The encoded protein is CASSLFSGFEQYF.

The chain has TRBV7-2 and TRBJ1-1; 8 bases map to TRBD1. The V segment lost 6 bases and the J segment 1 base; nucleotides outside the gene matches: 4. The CDR3 is 14 residues long. The V gene's germline CDR1 is SGHTA and CDR2 FQGNSA. In DNA form, the CDR3 reads TGTGCCAGCAGGCAGGGGGCCGGGAACACTGAAGCTTTCTTT. Protein sequence: CASRQGAGNTEAFF. The whole variable domain, remainder taken from reference TRBV7-2 and TRBJ1-1, is GAGVSQSPSNKVTEKGKDVELRCDPISGHTALYWYRQSLGQGLEFLIYFQGNSAPDKSGLPSDRFSAERTGGSVSTLTIQRTQQEDSAVYLCASRQGAGNTEAFFGQGTRLTVV.

The V call is TRBV4-1, the J call TRBJ1-5; D ambiguous. V dropped 1 base and J dropped 4 bases, with 14 bases sitting between them. Germline V gene data show CDR1 as MGHRA and CDR2 as YSYEKL. CDR3 length: 16 residues. The CDR3 loop reads CASSQVGQRENQPQHF. The CDR3, as DNA: TGCGCCAGCAGCCAAGTTGGGCAGAGGGAGAATCAGCCCCAGCATTTT.

The table lists this clone with a count of one. The chain combines TRBV2 with TRBJ1-2, with D tentatively TRBD1 (6 bases). Per germline, CDR1 SNHLY and CDR2 FYNNEI. V shed 2 bases and J shed 5 bases, with 12 bases lying between them. The CDR3 loop spans 14 amino acids. The CDR3 DNA sequence: TGTGCCAGCAGTGAATTAGGGACAACATATGGCTACACCTTC. Translating it yields CASSELGTTYGYTF.

The genes are TRBV15 and TRBJ2-1; the match to TRBD2 covers 10 bases. From germline, CDR1 is LNHNV and CDR2 YYDKDF (reference sequence). CDR3 length equals 16 residues. J gave up 7 bases and V 0 bases, and 6 bases lay outside the gene matches. CDR3 in DNA: TGTGCCACCAGCAGAGATCTAGCGGGAGTAGGAAATGAGCAGTTCTTC. Protein sequence: CATSRDLAGVGNEQFF. The full variable domain, its missing parts supplied by reference TRBV15 and TRBJ2-1, is DAMVIQNPRYQVTQFGKPVTLSCSQTLNHNVMYWYQQKSSQAPKLLFHYYDKDFNNEADTPDNFQSRRPNTSFCFLDIRSPGLGDTAMYLCATSRDLAGVGNEQFFGPGTRLTVL.

The J gene is TRBJ2-3, the V gene TRBV7-9; D is perhaps TRBD2 (6 bases). The CDR3 contains 13 residues. CDR1 and CDR2 (germline): SEHNR, FQNEAQ (reference sequence). V lost 3 bases, J lost 6 bases, and 10 bases lay in between. CDR3 in amino acids: CASSLTEGDTQYF. The CDR3 region has the DNA TGTGCCAGCAGCTTGACGGAGGGGGATACGCAGTATTTT. Using reference TRBV7-9 and TRBJ2-3 for the parts outside the CDR3, the full variable domain is DTGVSQNPRHKITKRGQNVTFRCDPISEHNRLYWYRQTLGQGPEFLTYFQNEAQLEKSRLLSDRFSAERPKGSFSTLEIQRTEQGDSAMYLCASSLTEGDTQYFGPGTRLTVL.

The V gene is TRBV27, the J gene TRBJ2-1, with TRBD2 as a possible D gene (5 bases). This CDR3 is 15 amino acids long. Trimming shortened V by 5 bases and J by 7 bases, and 18 bases separated the two germline ends. Germline CDR1 reads MNHEY; CDR2 reads SMNVEV (reference sequence). The CDR3 reads CASSTPERVGNEQFF. The CDR3 coding sequence is TGTGCCAGCAGTACGCCCGAGAGGGTGGGAAATGAGCAGTTCTTC.